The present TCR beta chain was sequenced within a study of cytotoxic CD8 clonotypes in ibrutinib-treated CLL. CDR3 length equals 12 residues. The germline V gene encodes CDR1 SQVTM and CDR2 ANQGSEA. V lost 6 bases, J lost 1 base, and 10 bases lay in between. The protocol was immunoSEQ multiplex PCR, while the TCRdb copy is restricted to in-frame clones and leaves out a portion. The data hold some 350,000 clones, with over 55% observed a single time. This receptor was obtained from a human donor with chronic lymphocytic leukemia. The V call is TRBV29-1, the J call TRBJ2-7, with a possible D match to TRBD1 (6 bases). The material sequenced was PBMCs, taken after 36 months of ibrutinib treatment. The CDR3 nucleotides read TGCAGCGTAGACAGGCGTTCCTACGAGCAGTACTTC. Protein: CSVDRRSYEQYF.